Shown below are 25 T cell receptor beta chains from a single sample sequenced in a study of blood T cells in healthy people across ages. The second PCR ran roughly 7 to 11 cycles with a sample-barcoded 5' primer and J-beta primers. TCRdb recomputed calls from the 5' RACE reads with MiXCR, one row per CDR3 protein. The sample carries some 1.6 million distinct CDR3 sequences, 30% to 35% recorded once. Sequenced material: blood. The receptor set was obtained from a woman aged 25-40 years in good health.

This clonotype was observed many times. The chain recombines TRBV6-5 with TRBJ2-7; TRBD2 aligns across 7 bases. J was trimmed by 3 bases and V by 6 bases; bases with no gene match: 5. Looked up from germline, CDR1 is MNHEY and CDR2 is SVGAGI. This CDR3 comprises 13 residues. In nucleotides, the CDR3 is TGTGCCAGCAGGGGACTAACCAACTACGAGCAGTACTTC. The encoded protein is CASRGLTNYEQYF.

The rearrangement joins TRBV5-6 to TRBJ2-5; a possible D gene is TRBD1 (5 bases). Germline CDR1 reads SGHDT; CDR2 reads YYEEEE. The V gene lost 5 bases and the J gene lost 0 bases, with 11 bases spanning the gap. This CDR3 comprises 14 residues. The CDR3 protein is CASSTRAYQETQYF. The CDR3 DNA reads TGTGCCAGCAGTACCAGGGCGTACCAAGAGACCCAGTACTTC.

The chain employs TRBV5-1 and TRBJ2-7; possibly TRBD1 or TRBD2 for D (5 bases each). V was shortened by 0 bases and J by 1 base, with 8 bases between the two germline ends. The CDR3 runs to 14 residues. Looked up from germline, CDR1 is SGHRS and CDR2 is YFSETQ. CDR3 DNA: TGCGCCAGCAGCTTGGCCTGGGGGTCCTACGAGCAGTACTTC. Its translation is CASSLAWGSYEQYF.

This clonotype was recorded once. The chain couples TRBV6-1 to TRBJ1-2, with no clear D. Germline CDR1 MNHNS, CDR2 SASEGT. The CDR3 length is 13 residues. Between the trimmed V and J ends, which lost 4 bases and 6 bases, there was a span of 12 bases. The CDR3 is CASSGLSGHGYTF. The DNA of the CDR3 is TGTGCCAGCAGTGGGCTTAGTGGCCATGGCTACACCTTC.

The chain has TRBV6-6 and TRBJ2-2; tentative D call: TRBD1 (5 bases). The ends were cut back, 6 bases at V and 9 bases at J, with 14 bases in the middle. The germline V gene has CDR1 MNHNY and CDR2 SVGAGI (reference sequence). The CDR3 loop spans 13 amino acids. As DNA, the CDR3 is TGTGCCAGCAGCAGGGTGGAAAACAGGGAGCTGTTTTTT. This codes for CASSRVENRELFF.

About this clonotype itself: A much bigger clone sits one base away, suggesting this may be a read error. V and J are TRBV5-1 and TRBJ2-5, with D maybe TRBD2 (6 bases). The CDR3 length is 13 residues. Germline CDR1 is SGHRS and CDR2 is YFSETQ. Between the trimmed V and J ends, which lost 0 bases and 13 bases, there was a span of 16 bases. In DNA, the CDR3 is TGCGCCAGCAGCTTGGAGGGTGGCGGGGAGCGGTACTTC. Translating gives CASSLEGGGERYF.

The CDR3 nucleotides read TGTGCCAGCAGCCCCGGGACTAGCGGGTACTACGGGCAGTACTTC. Translation gives CASSPGTSGYYGQYF. This chain uses TRBV27 with TRBJ2-5, with 12 bases lining up with TRBD2. CDR3 length: 15 amino acids. V lost 6 bases and J lost 11; bases outside the gene matches: 13. In germline, CDR1 is MNHEY, CDR2 SMNVEV (reference sequence).

The genes are TRBV20-1 and TRBJ1-5, with 7 bases identical to TRBD1. Trimming removed 6 bases from V and 6 bases from J; junction bases left unmatched: 11. The CDR3 sequence is 14 residues long. Germline V gene lookup returns CDR1 DFQATT and CDR2 SNEGSKA (reference sequence). For the CDR3, the DNA is TGCAGTGCCACCATACAGGGGTACGGTCAGCCCCAGCATTTT. This codes for CSATIQGYGQPQHF.

The rearrangement links TRBV6-1 to TRBJ2-5; D not certain. CDR3 length: 16 residues. Trimming cost V 2 bases and J 7 bases, with 20 bases left between them. Germline V gene data show CDR1 as MNHNS and CDR2 as SASEGT. In nucleotides, the CDR3 is TGTGCCAGCAGTGAACGGTTGATAGAAAGTCTGGGGACCCAGTACTTC. Translated, it gives CASSERLIESLGTQYF.

This clonotype was seen a handful of times. This chain connects TRBV4-1 to TRBJ1-5; no clear D. CDR3 size: 15 residues. Trimming pared 0 bases from V and 4 bases from J, leaving 10 bases between. CDR1 and CDR2 (germline): MGHRA, YSYEKL. DNA for the CDR3: TGCGCCAGCAGCCAAGATGTGGGGAGAAATCAGCCCCAGCATTTT. Its translation is CASSQDVGRNQPQHF.

This clonotype has only a few counts. This chain connects TRBV29-1 to TRBJ1-4, with D maybe TRBD1 (5 bases). Trimming took 4 bases from V and 0 from J, leaving 9 bases between them. CDR1 SQVTM and CDR2 ANQGSEA come from the germline V gene. CDR3 length: 14 residues. CDR3 DNA sequence: TGCAGCGTTGGGGACGGGTCAACTAATGAAAAACTGTTTTTT. Its protein product is CSVGDGSTNEKLFF.

This clonotype was counted between two and nine times. The V and J genes are TRBV29-1 and TRBJ1-2; no clear D. The CDR3 loop spans 14 amino acids. CDR1 and CDR2 (germline): SQVTM, ANQGSEA. V was shortened by 7 bases and J by 2 bases, with 17 bases between the two germline ends. The CDR3 DNA follows: TGCAGCGCCACGAAGAGTATAGGGAACTATGGCTACACCTTC. Its protein is CSATKSIGNYGYTF.

DNA for the CDR3: TGTGCCAGCAGCTTACTAGCGGGCAGTGGGCAGTTCTTC. Translating it yields CASSLLAGSGQFF. This chain links TRBV7-6 with TRBJ2-1; TRBD2 matches 8 bases. The germline CDR1 and CDR2 sequences are SGHVS and FNYEAQ. The CDR3 loop spans 13 amino acids. The J segment lost 12 bases and the V segment lost 2 bases, leaving 6 bases of the junction unmatched.

The gene calls are TRBV5-1 and TRBJ2-5; D could derive from TRBD1 or TRBD2 (5 bases each). V was clipped by 1 base and J by 4 bases, with 11 bases between them. This CDR3 spans 14 amino acids. CDR1 and CDR2 (germline): SGHRS, YFSETQ. CDR3 in amino acids: CASSLLRGLETQYF. CDR3 nucleotide sequence: TGCGCCAGCAGCTTGCTGAGGGGCTTAGAGACCCAGTACTTC.

V usage is TRBV30 and J usage is TRBJ2-3, with a tentative D call TRBD2 (6 bases). Per the germline V gene, CDR1 is GTSNPN and CDR2 is SVGIG (reference sequence). This CDR3 comprises 12 residues. Trimming shortened V by 4 bases and J by 6 bases, and 11 bases separated the two germline ends. The DNA for the CDR3 is TGTGCCTGGACGCCACGGGGGGATACGCAGTATTTT. This gives the protein CAWTPRGDTQYF.

This clonotype was picked up a small number of times. This sequence joins TRBV9 and TRBJ2-3, with 9 bases lining up with TRBD1. The CDR3 has 15 amino acids. The V segment lost 6 bases and the J segment 3 bases; nucleotides outside the gene matches: 8. Germline V gene sequence: CDR1 SGDLS, CDR2 YYNGEE. CDR3 nucleotides: TGTGCCAGCACCAGAGGACAGGGGAATACAGATACGCAGTATTTT. Protein product: CASTRGQGNTDTQYF.

The J gene is TRBJ2-4, the V gene TRBV7-2; the D gene is possibly TRBD1 (5 bases). Judging by the DNA end, TRBJ2-7 fits better; the J call may be wrong. The germline CDR1 and CDR2 sequences are SGHTA and FQGNSA. The CDR3 totals 16 residues. This chain's CDR3 is CASSMGYRGGAYEQYF. The DNA of the CDR3 is TGTGCCAGCAGCATGGGGTATAGGGGTGGGGCATACGAGCAGTACTTC.

The rearrangement uses TRBV10-3 and TRBJ2-2; no clear D gene. In germline, CDR1 is ENHRY, CDR2 SYGVKD. This CDR3 comprises 11 residues. Trimming pared 7 bases from V and 3 bases from J, leaving 3 bases between. The chain's CDR3 is CAITDTGELFF. CDR3 nucleotides: TGTGCCATCACCGACACCGGGGAGCTGTTTTTT.

In this sample, this clonotype turned up a few times. The chain links TRBV19 to TRBJ2-1; possibly TRBD1 for D (6 bases). Trimming took off 3 bases at V and 0 bases at J, with 9 bases between the two ends. Germline V gene sequence: CDR1 LNHDA, CDR2 SQIVND (reference sequence). The CDR3 length is 15 residues. This CDR3 is CASSIGQYSYNEQFF. The CDR3 DNA follows: TGTGCCAGTAGTATCGGACAGTACTCCTACAATGAGCAGTTCTTC.

This clonotype was observed a few times. This chain joins TRBV20-1 and TRBJ2-5; weak D call: TRBD2 (6 bases). The germline CDR1 and CDR2 sequences are DFQATT and SNEGSKA (reference sequence). The CDR3 covers 14 residues. V was pared by 6 bases and J by 2 bases, with 16 bases between. Written as DNA, the CDR3 is TGCAGTGCGTCCGGTCGACTAGGACAAGAGACCCAGTACTTC. Encoded protein: CSASGRLGQETQYF.

This clonotype showed up just a few times. The V and J genes are TRBV4-1 and TRBJ2-7; D ambiguous. V was trimmed by 2 bases and J by 7 bases, leaving 9 bases between them. CDR1 and CDR2 from the germline V gene are MGHRA and YSYEKL. The CDR3 is 12 amino acids. DNA of the CDR3: TGCGCCAGCAGCCAACCCTATGGGGAGCAGTACTTC. It yields the protein CASSQPYGEQYF.

Only one count was recorded for this clonotype. The CDR3 DNA sequence: TGCAGTGCTAGCGGGGACCGGGACATTAGCAATCAGCCCCAGCATTTT. Translating it yields CSASGDRDISNQPQHF. J is TRBJ1-5 and V is TRBV20-1, with a tentative D call TRBD1 (6 bases). The CDR3 length is 16 residues. V dropped 3 bases and J dropped 0 bases, with 15 bases sitting between them. CDR1 is DFQATT, CDR2 SNEGSKA, per germline (reference sequence).

In its sample, this clonotype was seen a few times. V and J are TRBV27 and TRBJ2-1, with 7 bases that match TRBD2. Germline lookup yields CDR1 MNHEY and CDR2 SMNVEV (reference sequence). The J segment lost 6 bases and the V segment lost 6 bases, leaving 11 bases of the junction unmatched. This CDR3 contains 15 residues. As DNA, the CDR3 is TGTGCCAGCAGCTCCATGGGCGGGAGCGTCAATGAGCAGTTCTTC. Protein product: CASSSMGGSVNEQFF.

The table lists this clonotype with a few counts. This may be a read error: a much more frequent sequence differs by one nucleotide. Because the CDR3 is missing its conserved closing phenylalanine or tryptophan, this is likely a read error. This chain joins TRBV4-1 and TRBJ1-2; D not resolved. The germline V gene encodes CDR1 MGHRA and CDR2 YSYEKL. Trimming left V 4 bases short and J 3 bases short, with 9 bases between. The CDR3 is 13 amino acids. The CDR3 region is CASSLDTDYGYTL. DNA of the CDR3: TGCGCCAGCAGCCTCGACACCGACTATGGCTACACCTTA.

This chain uses TRBV15 with TRBJ1-2; D is possibly TRBD1 (5 bases). Trimming cost V 3 bases and J 7 bases, with 24 bases left between them. This CDR3 is 17 amino acids long. Germline CDR1 LNHNV, CDR2 YYDKDF (reference sequence). The DNA of the CDR3 is TGTGCCACCAGCAGCAGCCCGGGTAACATAAAAAGGGGTGGCTACACCTTC. Protein: CATSSSPGNIKRGGYTF. The variable domain in full, with the rest retrieved from reference TRBV15 and TRBJ1-2, is DAMVIQNPRYQVTQFGKPVTLSCSQTLNHNVMYWYQQKSSQAPKLLFHYYDKDFNNEADTPDNFQSRRPNTSFCFLDIRSPGLGDTAMYLCATSSSPGNIKRGGYTFGSGTRLTVV.